The 9 T cell receptor beta chains below all came from one sample that was sequenced in a study of identical twins. TCRdb fed the 5' RACE reads into MiXCR, producing one record per CDR3 protein. Here the sample spans fewer than 250,000 distinct CDR3 sequences, around a sixth being singletons. Another study also made use of these data, one on T cells expressing NK-cell markers.

The sample was CD8+ T cells sorted from blood. These receptors were obtained from a woman aged 18-29 years in good health.

This clonotype was counted a few times. The rearrangement uses TRBV5-1 and TRBJ2-2, with D possibly matching TRBD2 (5 bases). This CDR3 contains 13 residues. Germline loops: CDR1 SGHRS, CDR2 YFSETQ. V dropped 3 bases and J dropped 7 bases, with 10 bases sitting between them. The CDR3 DNA reads TGCGCCAGCAGCTGGGAGAACTTCGGGGAGCTGTTTTTT. Translation: CASSWENFGELFF.

This clonotype was seen a few times. The rearrangement joins TRBV10-2 to TRBJ1-1; D is unclear. The CDR3 consists of 12 residues. Germline V lookup: CDR1 WSHSY, CDR2 SAAADI. With 7 bases removed from V and 7 bases from J, the gap between germline ends came to 13 bases. The CDR3 region is CASTAGFGEAFF. Here the CDR3 DNA reads TGCGCCAGCACGGCGGGTTTCGGTGAAGCTTTCTTT.

The chain is built from TRBV3-1 and TRBJ2-7; TRBD2 agrees at 10 bases. CDR1 is LGHDT and CDR2 is YNNKEL in the germline V gene (reference sequence). Trimming took 8 bases from V and 2 from J; bases not matched to a gene: 6. CDR3 length: 14 residues. CDR3 amino acids: CASLLTSGAYEQYF. CDR3 sequence (DNA): TGTGCCAGCCTCTTAACTAGCGGGGCCTACGAGCAGTACTTC.

The chain combines TRBV6-5 with TRBJ1-2, with a weak D call TRBD1 (6 bases). The CDR3 consists of 12 residues. Trimming stripped 5 bases from V and 6 bases from J, with 10 bases between. Germline CDR1 MNHEY, CDR2 SVGAGI. The CDR3 DNA is TGTGCCAGCAGTCCGGACAGTCATGGCTACACCTTC. It is translated as CASSPDSHGYTF.

Only one count was recorded for this clonotype. Germline and junction disagree at one end, which may indicate a read error. This chain links TRBV15 with TRBJ1-2; unclear D gene. Germline V CDR1 and CDR2: LNHNV, YYDKDF (reference sequence). There are 16 residues in the CDR3. In nucleotides, the CDR3 is TGTGCCATCAGCAGAGATCACGGCACCGCTAACTATGGCTACACCTTC. Translating it yields CAISRDHGTANYGYTF.

The V and J genes are TRBV29-1 and TRBJ2-2; TRBD2 might be the D (6 bases). V was trimmed by 5 bases and J by 6 bases, leaving 7 bases between them. Per germline, CDR1 SQVTM and CDR2 ANQGSEA. The CDR3 totals 11 residues. This chain's CDR3 is CSVWEAGELFF. DNA of the CDR3: TGCAGCGTTTGGGAGGCCGGGGAGCTGTTTTTT.

This clonotype was observed a handful of times. The V call is TRBV29-1, the J call TRBJ2-7, with 7 bases lining up with TRBD2. This CDR3 region has 12 residues. CDR1 and CDR2 (germline): SQVTM, ANQGSEA. The J segment lost 0 bases and the V segment lost 6 bases, leaving 2 bases of the junction unmatched. The CDR3 sequence is CSVLADSYEQYF. As DNA, the CDR3 is TGCAGCGTGCTAGCGGACTCCTACGAGCAGTACTTC.

The chain has TRBV9 and TRBJ2-2; no clear D gene. The CDR3 consists of 14 residues. Germline V gives CDR1 SGDLS, CDR2 YYNGEE. V dropped 5 bases and J dropped 3 bases, with 11 bases sitting between them. The CDR3 region has the DNA TGTGCCAGCAGTGTGAGCCGGTACACCGGGGAGCTGTTTTTT. It yields the protein CASSVSRYTGELFF.

This clonotype was seen only a few times. The rearrangement joins TRBV7-9 to TRBJ2-2; 8 positions match TRBD1. The germline CDR1 and CDR2 sequences are SEHNR and FQNEAQ (reference sequence). Trimming at V came to 4 bases and at J to 4 bases, leaving 5 bases not matched to a gene. The CDR3 totals 15 residues. DNA of the CDR3: TGTGCCAGCAGCTCGGGACAGGTCATCACCGGGGAGCTGTTTTTT. It translates to CASSSGQVITGELFF.